This TCR beta chain derives from a study of shared clonotypes between healthy human individuals. Generated by immunoSEQ multiplex PCR, the TCRdb table keeps only in-frame clones and is missing some. The sample consists of around 1.4 million clones, just under 99% of them appearing once. Trimming took 3 bases from V and 3 from J; bases not matched to a gene: 3. Germline assignment: CDR1 SGHNT and CDR2 YYREEE (reference sequence). This CDR3 contains 14 residues. Source material: naive CD4+ T cells sorted from blood. Subset here: CD45RA+ positively selected. The chain combines TRBV5-4 with TRBJ1-1, with TRBD1 identical over 9 bases. This clonotype was obtained from a man aged 25 to 45 in good health. The CDR3 DNA reads TGTGCCAGCAGCTGGGGACAGGGCTACACTGAAGCTTTCTTT. This encodes CASSWGQGYTEAFF.